These 21 T cell receptor beta chains share one sample of origin, sequenced in a study of PD-L1 blockade in urothelial cancer. Profiling relied on immunoSEQ multiplex PCR, and the TCRdb table lists in-frame clones only, not all of them. The repertoire holds some 60,000 clones, with 85% to 90% as singletons. Source: PBMCs, taken around atezolizumab (anti-PD-L1) treatment. The receptors come from a man over 45 with urothelial cancer.

The genes are TRBV10-1 and TRBJ2-5, with D perhaps matching TRBD1 (5 bases). This CDR3 contains 14 residues. Germline CDR1 reads WNHNN; CDR2 reads SYGVQD (reference sequence). V shed 3 bases and J shed 1 base, with 9 bases lying between them. CDR3 sequence: CASSDRRGQETQYF. CDR3 DNA sequence: TGCGCCAGCAGTGATCGAAGGGGCCAAGAGACCCAGTACTTC.

V is TRBV19 and J is TRBJ2-2, with 7 bases fitting TRBD1. CDR1 LNHDA and CDR2 SQIVND come from the germline V gene (reference sequence). V was clipped by 8 bases and J by 4 bases; unmatched bases: 10. The CDR3 extends over 15 amino acids. The CDR3 DNA sequence: TGTGCCAGTCAAGGAATGGGACAGATCACCGGGGAGCTGTTTTTT. Protein: CASQGMGQITGELFF. The entire variable domain, with the rest obtained from reference TRBV19 and TRBJ2-2, is as follows: DGGITQSPKYLFRKEGQNVTLSCEQNLNHDAMYWYRQDPGQGLRLIYYSQIVNDFQKGDIAEGYSVSREKKESFPLTVTSAQKNPTAFYLCASQGMGQITGELFFGEGSRLTVL.

This clone was seen more than once but under ten times. The CDR3 here is CAISDPSRTQTQYF. In DNA, the CDR3 is TGTGCCATCAGTGACCCTAGCCGGACGCAGACCCAGTACTTC. The chain has TRBV10-3 and TRBJ2-5, with D possibly matching TRBD2 (5 bases). Germline-derived CDR1 and CDR2 are ENHRY and SYGVKD. The CDR3 runs 14 residues. V was cut by 3 bases and J by 6 bases, with 14 bases left in between.

The genes are TRBV2 and TRBJ2-1, with 8 bases identical to TRBD2. CDR1 and CDR2 from the germline V gene are SNHLY and FYNNEI. The CDR3 consists of 16 residues. The junction had 7 bases not matched to a gene; V was cut back by 6 bases and J by 0 bases. The CDR3 is CASSAGGGRSYNEQFF. CDR3 in DNA: TGTGCCAGCAGCGCCGGGGGGGGACGCTCCTACAATGAGCAGTTCTTC.

The V call is TRBV5-6, the J call TRBJ2-5; D gene unclear. The V end was cut by 0 bases, the J end by 4 bases, with 7 bases between. The CDR3 spans 13 residues. CDR1 SGHDT and CDR2 YYEEEE come from the germline V gene. The CDR3 loop reads CASSLDISETQYF. Here the CDR3 DNA reads TGTGCCAGCAGCTTGGACATCTCAGAGACCCAGTACTTC. Filled out from reference TRBV5-6 and TRBJ2-5, the complete variable domain reads DAGVTQSPTHLIKTRGQQVTLRCSPKSGHDTVSWYQQALGQGPQFIFQYYEEEERQRGNFPDRFSGHQFPNYSSELNVNALLLGDSALYLCASSLDISETQYFGPGTRLLVL.

V and J are TRBV30 and TRBJ2-5; 10 bases agree with TRBD1. The closer fit of TRBJ2-7 to the DNA end suggests the J call may be wrong. The CDR3 is made up of 12 amino acids. Germline V gives CDR1 GTSNPN, CDR2 SVGIG (reference sequence). For the CDR3, the DNA is TGTGCCTCCCGGGACAGGGGAGTCGAGCAGTACTTC. Residues: CASRDRGVEQYF.

This clone turned up a few times. The same CDR3 can be traced to other DNA sequences in this sample. The CDR3 loop reads CATSRDRGNQPQHF. CDR3 DNA sequence: TGTGCCACCAGCAGAGACAGGGGGAATCAGCCCCAGCATTTT. The chain joins TRBV15 to TRBJ1-5; 7 positions match TRBD1. J lost 4 bases, V lost 0 bases, and 0 bases had no gene match. Germline V gives CDR1 LNHNV, CDR2 YYDKDF (reference sequence). This CDR3 region has 14 residues.

This clone was detected once. This chain connects TRBV5-1 to TRBJ1-2; 11 bases fit TRBD1. The ends lost 3 bases at V and 13 bases at J; junction bases unmatched: 5. The CDR3 has 12 amino acids. The V gene's germline CDR1 is SGHRS and CDR2 YFSETQ. The CDR3 region has the DNA TGCGCCAGCAGCTCAGGACAGGGGGCCTTCACCTTC. This sequence encodes CASSSGQGAFTF.

Remarks on this clone: A read error may account for a junction end that differs from germline. The V gene is TRBV11-1, the J gene TRBJ2-5; 14 nucleotides match TRBD2. Germline CDR1 reads SGHAT; CDR2 reads FQDESV (reference sequence). This CDR3 has 18 amino acids. The CDR3 protein is CASSIAPGLAGEKETQYF. In nucleotides, the CDR3 is TGTGCCAGCAGCATAGCGCCGGGACTAGCGGGAGAGAAGGAGACCCAGTACTTC.

V is TRBV11-2 and J is TRBJ2-3; 10 bases fit TRBD2. The length of the CDR3 is 16 residues. With V trimmed by 5 bases and J by 5 bases, 10 bases remained unmatched. Per the germline V gene, CDR1 is SGHAT and CDR2 is FQNNGV. CDR3 loop: CASSGGLAGVGDTQYF. The CDR3 nucleotides read TGTGCCAGCAGCGGCGGGCTAGCGGGAGTCGGAGATACGCAGTATTTT.

The V gene is TRBV6-4, the J gene TRBJ2-3; 9 positions agree with TRBD1. Germline CDR1 is MRHNA and CDR2 is SNTAGT. The J segment lost 4 bases and the V segment lost 0 bases, leaving 5 bases of the junction unmatched. This CDR3 region has 16 residues. The CDR3 reads CASSDSGTGHADTQYF. Here the CDR3 DNA reads TGTGCCAGCAGTGACTCCGGGACAGGGCACGCAGATACGCAGTATTTT.

The chain has TRBV19 and TRBJ2-7; 7 positions match TRBD1. The J segment lost 3 bases and the V segment lost 4 bases, leaving 6 bases of the junction unmatched. The CDR3 has 14 residues. Germline CDR1 and CDR2: LNHDA and SQIVND (reference sequence). DNA of the CDR3: TGTGCCAGTAGTACGAGGGACAGCTACTACGAGCAGTACTTC. Residues: CASSTRDSYYEQYF.

The V and J genes are TRBV5-1 and TRBJ1-6; the D gene is possibly TRBD1 (6 bases). The length of the CDR3 is 15 residues. V dropped 3 bases and J dropped 5 bases, with 12 bases sitting between them. Germline values: CDR1 SGHRS, CDR2 YFSETQ. CDR3 bases: TGCGCCAGCAGCTGGGCGGGGGCGAATAATTCACCCCTCCACTTT. Protein sequence: CASSWAGANNSPLHF.

The gene calls are TRBV11-1 and TRBJ1-4; TRBD1 agrees at 7 bases. The CDR3 length is 13 residues. Germline V gene sequence: CDR1 SGHAT, CDR2 FQDESV (reference sequence). Trimming removed 5 bases from V and 7 bases from J; junction bases left unmatched: 4. CDR3 DNA sequence: TGTGCCAGCAGCGCACGACAGGGTGAAAAACTGTTTTTT. Amino acid sequence: CASSARQGEKLFF.

The rearrangement uses TRBV19 and TRBJ1-5; D not resolved. CDR1 LNHDA and CDR2 SQIVND come from the germline V gene (reference sequence). V was pared by 6 bases and J by 3 bases, with 12 bases between. The CDR3 consists of 14 residues. The CDR3 region has the DNA TGTGCCAGTAGAGAAACGGGGATCAATCAGCCCCAGCATTTT. It yields the protein CASRETGINQPQHF. The full variable domain, completed using reference TRBV19 and TRBJ1-5, is DGGITQSPKYLFRKEGQNVTLSCEQNLNHDAMYWYRQDPGQGLRLIYYSQIVNDFQKGDIAEGYSVSREKKESFPLTVTSAQKNPTAFYLCASRETGINQPQHFGDGTRLSIL.

The chain carries TRBV7-3 and TRBJ2-1; 8 bases match TRBD1. Per the germline V gene, CDR1 is SGHTA and CDR2 is FQGTGA. After removal of 5 bases from V and 7 bases from J, the junction contained 4 bases not matched to a gene. The CDR3 covers 13 residues. CDR3: CASSPGTGNEQFF. In nucleotides, the CDR3 is TGTGCCAGCAGCCCCGGGACAGGAAATGAGCAGTTCTTC.

The chain employs TRBV19 and TRBJ2-5; possible D gene TRBD2, 5 bases. Germline V gene sequence: CDR1 LNHDA, CDR2 SQIVND (reference sequence). Trimming cost V 3 bases and J 1 base, with 15 bases left between them. This CDR3 is 16 amino acids long. This chain's CDR3 is CASSIGVATSQETQYF. The CDR3 DNA reads as TGTGCCAGTAGTATTGGGGTAGCGACGAGCCAAGAGACCCAGTACTTC.

V and J are TRBV9 and TRBJ2-1, with TRBD2 matching over 9 bases. V dropped 0 bases and J dropped 7; count of bases not matched to a gene: 5. The CDR3 is made up of 15 amino acids. Germline-derived CDR1 and CDR2 are SGDLS and YYNGEE. The CDR3 reads CASSVGTSVGNEQFF. The DNA of the CDR3 is TGTGCCAGCAGCGTAGGGACTAGCGTAGGGAATGAGCAGTTCTTC.

CDR3 bases: TGTGCCAGTAGTATATTACGGAGCCCGGGAGAGCTGTTTTTT. Translation gives CASSILRSPGELFF. The V call is TRBV19, the J call TRBJ2-2; D possibly corresponds to TRBD2 (5 bases). The CDR3 has 14 residues. Trimming took 2 bases from V and 11 from J, leaving 15 bases between them. Germline V CDR1 and CDR2: LNHDA, SQIVND (reference sequence). Looking up the rest from reference TRBV19 and TRBJ2-2 gives the full variable domain: DGGITQSPKYLFRKEGQNVTLSCEQNLNHDAMYWYRQDPGQGLRLIYYSQIVNDFQKGDIAEGYSVSREKKESFPLTVTSAQKNPTAFYLCASSILRSPGELFFGEGSRLTVL.

CDR3 sequence (DNA): TGTGCCACCGCGACAGCAGTGTACACTGAAGCTTTCTTT. Amino acid sequence: CATATAVYTEAFF. The rearrangement links TRBV28 to TRBJ1-1, with TRBD1 as a possible D gene (5 bases). Germline assignment: CDR1 MDHEN and CDR2 SYDVKM. The V end was cut by 10 bases, the J end by 3 bases, with 15 bases between. The CDR3 covers 13 residues.

This sequence joins TRBV5-1 and TRBJ2-2, with D possibly TRBD2 on 6 matching bases. Germline V lookup: CDR1 SGHRS, CDR2 YFSETQ. Trimming shortened V by 4 bases and J by 1 base, and 14 bases separated the two germline ends. This CDR3 has 16 residues. CDR3 nucleotides: TGCGCCAGCAGCCTGGGCTCGGGGGTGAACACCGGGGAGCTGTTTTTT. Translating gives CASSLGSGVNTGELFF.